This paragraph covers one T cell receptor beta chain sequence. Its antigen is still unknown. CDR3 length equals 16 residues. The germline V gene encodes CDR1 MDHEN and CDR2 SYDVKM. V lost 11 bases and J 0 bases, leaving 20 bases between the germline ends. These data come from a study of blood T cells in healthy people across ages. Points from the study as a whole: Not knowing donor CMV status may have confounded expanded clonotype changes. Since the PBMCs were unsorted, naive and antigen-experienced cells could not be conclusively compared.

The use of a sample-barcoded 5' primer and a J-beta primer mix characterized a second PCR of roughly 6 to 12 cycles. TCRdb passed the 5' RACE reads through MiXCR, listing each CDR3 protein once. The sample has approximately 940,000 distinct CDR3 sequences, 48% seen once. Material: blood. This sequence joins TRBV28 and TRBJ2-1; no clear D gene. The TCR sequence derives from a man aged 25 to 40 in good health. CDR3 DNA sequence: TGTGCCGCCCAATTGGCACTTATAAGCTCCTACAATGAGCAGTTCTTC. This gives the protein CAAQLALISSYNEQFF.